This note documents a single T cell receptor beta chain sequence. The data are from a study of patients and donors after allogeneic stem cell transplantation. From the RT-PCR reads, TCRdb called clonotypes with MiXCR, one entry per CDR3 protein. The profile covers approximately 220,000 distinct CDR3 sequences, with less than 50% appearing a single time and 9.5% to 13% taken by the ten largest. Material for sequencing was blood, either unsorted or a sorted T cell fraction (not recorded which). This sequence originates from a human donor who was either an allogeneic HSCT recipient or a stem cell or donor lymphocyte infusion donor (not recorded which). It is not recorded whose cells these are; they may come from a transplant donor.

The CDR3 reads CASSLRDDRGAQHF. The CDR3 DNA follows: TGTGCCAGCAGCCTCCGGGACGACCGAGGGGCCCAGCATTTT. The V call is TRBV11-2, the J call TRBJ1-5; D might be TRBD1 (5 bases). Trimming removed 5 bases at V and 11 bases at J, with 19 bases between. Per germline, CDR1 SGHAT and CDR2 FQNNGV. This CDR3 comprises 14 residues.